This is a list of T cell receptor beta chains from one sample in a study of blood T cell repertoires in COVID-19. TCRdb's table, derived via immunoSEQ multiplex PCR, lists solely in-frame clones and lacks some. The top ten clones hold about 1% of a sample with approximately 500,000 clones, roughly 87% of them seen once. The sample consisted of peripheral blood. The receptor source for this set is a man younger than 35 with COVID-19, enrolled during active disease. CDR3s include the opening cysteine and the closing phenylalanine or tryptophan. D genes are given only for firm matches. Clone size appears in some rows only: once, few, many, or a class for an expanded clone.

size	D	J	V	CDR3	DNA
-	-	TRBJ2-1	TRBV3-1/TRBV3-2	CASSQSPGLPKFF	TGTGCCAGCAGCCAAAGTCCGGGACTGCCGAAGTTCTTC
-	-	TRBJ2-2	TRBV6-1	CASSDRLNTGELFF	TGTGCCAGCAGTGACAGGCTGAACACCGGGGAGCTGTTTTTT
once	-	TRBJ1-6	TRBV3-1/TRBV3-2	CASSQGRGTPLHF	TGTGCCAGCAGCCAAGGTCGGGGTACACCCCTCCACTTT
few	TRBD1	TRBJ1-2	TRBV29-1	CSVDETGSPYGYTF	TGCAGCGTTGACGAGACAGGGTCACCCTATGGCTACACCTTC
-	-	TRBJ2-2	TRBV19	CASSISSLGSEGTGELFF	TGTGCCAGTAGTATCTCGAGTCTGGGGTCTGAGGGCACCGGGGAGCTGTTTTTT
-	-	TRBJ2-3	TRBV6-6	CASTSRGTTDTQYF	TGTGCCAGCACTTCGCGGGGAACCACAGATACGCAGTATTTT
once	TRBD2	TRBJ2-7	TRBV4-1	CASSHDWLAGYEQYF	TGCGCCAGCAGCCACGACTGGCTAGCGGGCTACGAGCAGTACTTC
-	-	TRBJ1-5	TRBV2	CASSEGGGGGQPQHF	TGTGCCAGCAGTGAAGGGGGGGGAGGTGGTCAGCCCCAGCATTTT
-	TRBD2	TRBJ2-3	TRBV6-1	CASSEMGTSGGSTDTQYF	TGTGCCAGCAGTGAAATGGGGACTAGCGGGGGCAGCACAGATACGCAGTATTTT
-	TRBD1	TRBJ2-3	TRBV12-5	CASGLGGQVTDTQYF	TGTGCTAGTGGTTTGGGGGGACAGGTCACAGATACGCAGTATTTT
-	-	TRBJ2-1	TRBV11-2	CASSLTAGSYNEQFF	TGTGCCAGCAGCTTAACGGCAGGGTCCTACAATGAGCAGTTCTTC
-	-	TRBJ1-1	TRBV5-1	CASSRQLNTEAFF	TGCGCCAGCAGCCGCCAGTTGAACACTGAAGCTTTCTTT
-	-	TRBJ2-1	TRBV6-2/TRBV6-3	CASSLSSLWSYNEQFF	TGTGCCAGCAGCCTCTCCTCTCTATGGTCCTACAATGAGCAGTTCTTC
-	TRBD1	TRBJ2-2	TRBV2	CASGTGVTGELFF	TGTGCCAGCGGGACAGGGGTTACCGGGGAGCTGTTTTTT
-	-	TRBJ1-5	TRBV19	CASSIGGALDFSNQPQHF	TGTGCCAGTAGTATTGGGGGGGCCCTTGACTTTAGCAATCAGCCCCAGCATTTT
-	-	TRBJ2-7	TRBV5-4	CASSLAGNPSYEQYF	TGTGCCAGCAGCTTGGCCGGGAACCCCTCCTACGAGCAGTACTTC
once	TRBD2	TRBJ2-3	TRBV27	CASSLSKRQLAGSDTQYF	TGTGCCAGCAGTTTATCGAAGCGTCAGCTAGCGGGATCAGATACGCAGTATTTT
-	TRBD1	TRBJ2-5	TRBV7-8	CASSPRQGQTQYF	TGTGCCAGCAGCCCCAGACAGGGACAGACCCAGTACTTC
-	-	TRBJ2-1	TRBV11-2	CASSSPLGGLTDHEQFF	TGTGCCAGCAGCTCCCCTCTCGGGGGGCTAACTGACCATGAGCAGTTCTTC
-	-	TRBJ2-1	TRBV11-3	CASSPGARDGEQFF	TGTGCCAGCAGCCCCGGGGCGCGGGACGGTGAGCAGTTCTTC
-	-	TRBJ2-7	TRBV7-2	CASSLDLRVREQYF	TGTGCCAGCAGCTTAGATTTAAGAGTACGAGAGCAGTACTTC
-	-	TRBJ2-3	TRBV4-1	CASSQPSTDTQYF	TGCGCCAGCAGCCAACCAAGCACAGATACGCAGTATTTT
-	-	TRBJ1-6	TRBV21-1	CASSRPRGGIYNSPLHF	TGTGCCAGCAGCCGACCGAGGGGGGGCATATATAATTCACCCCTCCACTTT
-	TRBD1	TRBJ2-7	TRBV5-1	CASRFLTGETYEQYF	TGCGCCAGCAGATTCCTTACAGGGGAGACCTACGAGCAGTACTTC
-	-	TRBJ1-3	TRBV4-1	CASSQPGSGNTIYF	TGCGCCAGCAGCCAACCGGGGTCCGGAAACACCATATATTTT
-	TRBD2	TRBJ2-7	TRBV6-6	CASRRGNTYEQYF	TGTGCCAGCCGGCGGGGGAATACCTACGAGCAGTACTTC
-	-	TRBJ2-7	TRBV5-1	CASSFIHPKGGEQYF	TGCGCCAGCAGCTTTATCCACCCAAAAGGGGGAGAGCAGTACTTC
-	-	TRBJ2-5	TRBV7-9	CASSLARETQYF	TGTGCCAGCAGCTTAGCCAGAGAGACCCAGTACTTC
-	TRBD2	TRBJ2-3	TRBV2	CAISLTQRERRTDTQYF	TGTGCCATCTCCTTAACCCAGCGGGAAAGGCGCACAGATACGCAGTATTTT
-	-	TRBJ2-7	TRBV27	CASSISGRLVEQYF	TGTGCCAGCAGTATTAGCGGCCGCCTTGTCGAGCAGTACTTC
-	TRBD1	TRBJ1-6	TRBV5-1	CASSQGQGNNSPLHF	TGCGCCAGCAGCCAGGGACAGGGTAATAATTCACCCCTCCACTTT
-	TRBD2	TRBJ2-2	TRBV6-2/TRBV6-3	CASSYPAGGVGGELFF	TGTGCCAGCAGTTACCCCGCGGGGGGAGTCGGCGGGGAGCTGTTTTTT
-	-	TRBJ2-5	TRBV2	CASSGQGGFGTQYF	TGTGCCAGCAGTGGTCAGGGGGGTTTCGGGACCCAGTACTTC
-	-	TRBJ1-2	TRBV6-5	CASRTPPGYTF	TGTGCCAGTCGGACACCTCCTGGCTACACCTTC
-	-	TRBJ2-7	TRBV3-1/TRBV3-2	CASSRKGGYEQYF	TGTGCCAGCAGCCGCAAGGGCGGGTACGAGCAGTACTTC
-	TRBD2	TRBJ2-5	TRBV18	CASSPPREGFQETQYF	TGTGCCAGCTCACCACCGCGGGAGGGATTCCAAGAGACCCAGTACTTC
-	TRBD1	TRBJ1-4	TRBV5-5	CASSLMGQGAVNEKLFF	TGTGCCAGCAGCCTGATGGGACAGGGGGCTGTTAATGAAAAACTGTTTTTT
-	-	TRBJ2-2	TRBV6-5	CASTRLRPAGELFF	TGTGCCAGCACTAGGCTTCGGCCGGCCGGGGAGCTGTTTTTT
-	TRBD1	TRBJ2-5	TRBV5-4	CASSDYRGGETQYF	TGTGCCAGCAGCGACTACAGGGGCGGAGAGACCCAGTACTTC
-	TRBD2	TRBJ2-2	TRBV6-6	CASSRPGLAGELGELFF	TGTGCCAGCAGTCGGCCGGGACTAGCGGGAGAGCTCGGGGAGCTGTTTTTT
once	-	TRBJ2-3	TRBV5-6	CASSLRGATDTQYF	TGTGCCAGCAGCTTACGGGGGGCGACAGATACGCAGTATTTT
-	-	TRBJ1-2	TRBV7-9	CASSLDLRGYGYTF	TGTGCCAGCAGCTTAGATCTTCGGGGCTATGGCTACACCTTC
-	-	TRBJ1-2	TRBV3-1/TRBV3-2	CASSPHLWEGYTF	TGTGCCAGCAGCCCCCACCTCTGGGAGGGCTACACCTTC
-	TRBD2	TRBJ2-2	TRBV7-9	CASSSSGSGTGELFF	TGTGCCAGCAGCAGTAGCGGGAGCGGCACCGGGGAGCTGTTTTTT
-	-	TRBJ2-7	TRBV6-5	CASSAPDEQYF	TGTGCCAGCAGCGCCCCGGACGAGCAGTACTTC
-	TRBD1	TRBJ1-4	TRBV18	CASSNRTGTNEKLFF	TGTGCCAGCTCAAATCGGACAGGAACTAATGAAAAACTGTTTTTT
once	-	TRBJ1-1	TRBV10-1	CASSEGFGGKNTEAFF	TGCGCCAGCAGTGAGGGATTTGGGGGGAAGAACACTGAAGCTTTCTTT
-	-	TRBJ2-5	TRBV2	CASSEAAETQYF	TGTGCCAGCAGTGAAGCGGCAGAGACCCAGTACTTC
-	-	TRBJ1-6	TRBV28	CASTRGLNSPLHF	TGTGCCAGCACCCGGGGTTTAAATTCACCCCTCCACTTT